These T cell receptor beta chains were read from a single sample in a study of CD8 T cells in ankylosing spondylitis. TCRdb fed the 5' RACE reads into MiXCR, producing one record per CDR3 protein. This table has more than 150,000 distinct CDR3 sequences, 13% appearing once. The sequencing sample was made of blood, either unsorted or a sorted T cell fraction (not recorded which). These receptors originate from a female donor with ankylosing spondylitis or in good health (not recorded which). Each CDR3 is given without its conserved first and last residue.

cdr3_aa j_call v_call
ASSPGQVTEAF TRBJ1-1 TRBV5-1
SVAKGGGYEQY TRBJ2-7 TRBV29-1
ASSQHGPRNTDTQY TRBJ2-3 TRBV7-2
ASSSPWGQETQY TRBJ2-5 TRBV7-9
ASSLAEEQY TRBJ2-7 TRBV5-1
ASSQDRSQGYEQY TRBJ2-7 TRBV3-1
ASRLYSSNTEAF TRBJ1-1 TRBV28
ASTLQGPNTGELF TRBJ2-2 TRBV12-3/TRBV12-4
SARDPRGSYEQY TRBJ2-7 TRBV20-1
ATSREDRGNSYNEQF TRBJ2-1 TRBV15
ASSSFGVWDRSYEQY TRBJ2-7 TRBV7-8
ASSGTASGNTIY TRBJ1-3 TRBV5-1
ASSSSNSPLH TRBJ1-6 TRBV7-2
ASSLDSPRNTEAF TRBJ1-1 TRBV28
ASSQAGTEPNEQF TRBJ2-1 TRBV4-2
SARGHVTGLSSYEQY TRBJ2-7 TRBV20-1
ASSTRDRGHTGELF TRBJ2-2 TRBV7-9
ASSSILATSYNEQF TRBJ2-1 TRBV7-8
ASRVEGGFWY TRBJ2-7 TRBV6-5